This TCR beta chain stems from a study of blood T cell repertoires in COVID-19 (dated by TCRdb to the early 2020s). Notes on the research overall: Samples covering the acute and convalescent phases of COVID-19 were provided by collaborators in the United States, Italy and Spain. The samples were drawn from the first 160 participants of the ongoing ImmuneRACE study and from 950 to 1,500 subjects provided by 6 global collaborators. Where HLA class I and class II types were available, the types were taken from metadata supplied by the sample provider, not from assay-based typing. The material from the prospective study consisted of cDNA or gDNA derived from T cells, B-cell-depleted T cells, or PBMCs. The dataset comprised deeply sampled blood TCRbeta repertoires from subjects exposed to, actively infected with, or recovered from COVID-19. Sample metadata almost always included a de-identified subject ID, COVID-19 status, age in years and sex. The repertoires were released in a freely available public database intended as a resource for research on the immune response to SARS-CoV-2.

Via the germline V gene, CDR1 is SGHNT and CDR2 YENEEA. Reading from cysteine to phenylalanine, the CDR3 counts 17 amino acids. CDR3 DNA only is kept here, 51 bases in frame from base 1. V is cut back by 5 bases and J by 4 bases, with 6 bases in the junction unmatched. The paper's findings and limits, for the study overall: The amount of clinical and demographic metadata varied by source and participant and was provided uncurated.

This clone was seen at least ten times. Its antigen has not been determined. No much larger clonotype is one base removed from it; base qualities were not supplied. TCRbeta CDR3 regions were amplified from genomic DNA using the immunoSEQ Assay, a bias-controlled multiplex PCR. In the paper's pipeline: Nucleated cell counts per sample were estimated from amplification of reference gene primers within the assay. To quantify the absolute abundance of each unique TCRbeta CDR3 rearrangement, sequence reads were collapsed and filtered. For each sample, productive Simpson clonality was calculated as the square root of Simpson's diversity index over productive rearrangements. TCRdb re-hosts the immuneACCESS table, in-frame sequences only. Its copies lack some clones; in the studies checked, an unresolved V gene accounts for under half of them, and the cause for the rest is not known. That table gives V, J and clone size, and the DNA gave D and trimming. The table for this sample lists 90,000 to 100,000 clones; 80% to 85% of them were counted only once. In total, the top ten clones hold 2% of the sample.

Each collaborating institution followed its own protocols to collect whole blood in K2EDTA tubes. For TCRbeta analysis, collaborators shipped samples in one of three forms: frozen whole blood, isolated PBMCs, or DNA extracted from either of those sample types. This clonotype was sampled from a man between 70 and 80 years old with active or convalescent COVID-19. The sequenced sample consisted of peripheral blood. Here the chain combines TRBV11-3 and TRBJ2-2; 14 bases in the junction line up with TRBD2. The nucleotide sequence reads TGTGCCAGCAGCCCCGGGACTAGCGGGGGTACCACCGGGGAGCTGTTTTTT. It encodes CASSPGTSGGTTGELFF.